A selection of T cell receptor beta chains follows, all from one sample in a study of shared clonotypes between healthy human individuals. The protocol was immunoSEQ multiplex PCR, while the TCRdb copy is restricted to in-frame clones and leaves out a portion. The data contain 2.5 million or so clones, approximately 94% of them singletons. Sample: naive CD4+ T cells sorted from blood. The receptors stem from a man aged 18 to 30 in good health. CDR3s include the opening cysteine and the closing phenylalanine or tryptophan. D genes are given only for firm matches. Where a row states a size, it is once, few, many or the class of an expanded clone; other rows omit it.

v_gene	abundance	j_gene	d_gene	len	CDR3nt	CDR3aa
TRBV19	once	TRBJ1-5	TRBD1	12	TGTGCCACCGGGACAGGGAATCAGCCCCAGCATTTT	CATGTGNQPQHF
TRBV5-4	.	TRBJ2-3	.	15	TGTGCCAGCAGCTCAGATTGGGGTACCACAGATACGCAGTATTTT	CASSSDWGTTDTQYF
TRBV7-9	.	TRBJ1-5	TRBD1	15	TGTGCCAGCAGCCGGACAGGGCCTAGCAATCAGCCCCAGCATTTT	CASSRTGPSNQPQHF
TRBV11-2	once	TRBJ2-7	.	12	TGTGCCAGCAGCCCCAGTGGGGTTGAGCAGTACTTC	CASSPSGVEQYF
TRBV7-9	.	TRBJ2-3	TRBD2	18	TGTGCCAGCAGCACCGGACTAGCGGGGGGACTGAGCACAGATACGCAGTATTTT	CASSTGLAGGLSTDTQYF
TRBV9	.	TRBJ2-4	.	14	TGTGCCAGCAGCGTTCGTCGGTTCAAAAACATTCAGTACTTC	CASSVRRFKNIQYF
TRBV30	.	TRBJ1-1	.	14	TGTGCCTGGAGCCCGGGACGGATGAACACTGAAGCTTTCTTT	CAWSPGRMNTEAFF
TRBV27	.	TRBJ2-3	.	14	TGTGCCAGCAGGACCGGGGCTCTCACAGATACGCAGTATTTT	CASRTGALTDTQYF
TRBV2	.	TRBJ1-2	.	16	TGTGCCAGCAGTCAATCGGACGGCACGCTTGGGTATGGCTACACCTTC	CASSQSDGTLGYGYTF
TRBV6-1	.	TRBJ1-1	.	11	TGTGCCAGCAGTGTATTGACTGAAGCTTTCTTT	CASSVLTEAFF
TRBV7-2	.	TRBJ2-3	TRBD2	17	TGTGCCAGCAGCTTAATGAGCGGGAGTACTTTCCCAGATACGCAGTATTTT	CASSLMSGSTFPDTQYF
TRBV29-1	.	TRBJ2-6	.	15	TGCAGCGTTGAAGCAGGGACCTCTGGGGCCAACGTCCTGACTTTC	CSVEAGTSGANVLTF
TRBV2	.	TRBJ1-2	.	11	TGTGCCAGCAGGAGGGTAACTGGCTACACCTTC	CASRRVTGYTF
TRBV7-9	.	TRBJ2-2	TRBD1	15	TGTGCCAGCAGCTTAGGAGGGGGCGACACCGGGGAGCTGTTTTTT	CASSLGGGDTGELFF
TRBV5-4	.	TRBJ2-5	TRBD2	15	TGTGCCAGCAGCTTGGAGAGAACTAGCGAGGAGACCCAGTACTTC	CASSLERTSEETQYF
TRBV5-4	.	TRBJ1-1	.	18	TGTGCCAGCAGCTACACAATCACGAGGCCGCTAGGAAACACTGAAGCTTTCTTT	CASSYTITRPLGNTEAFF
TRBV10-3	.	TRBJ1-3	.	14	TGTGCCATCACTAAGACAGACGGGGGAAACACCATATATTTT	CAITKTDGGNTIYF
TRBV4-1	.	TRBJ2-1	TRBD2	15	TGCGCCAGCAGCGGGACTAGCGGGGGTAACAATGAGCAGTTCTTC	CASSGTSGGNNEQFF
TRBV30	.	TRBJ1-3	.	13	TGTGCCTGGAGTGCACAGAGCGGAAACACCATATATTTT	CAWSAQSGNTIYF
TRBV7-9	few	TRBJ2-7	.	16	TGTGCCAGCAGCTTAGGACCAAGCGGAAGTGGCTACGAGCAGTACTTC	CASSLGPSGSGYEQYF
TRBV19	.	TRBJ2-7	.	16	TGTGCCAGTAGCCTCCCTAATTATCTCCAGTTGCACGAGCAGTACTTC	CASSLPNYLQLHEQYF
TRBV2	.	TRBJ2-7	.	12	TGTGCCAGCAGTGGGGCCGGGAAGGAGCAGTACTTC	CASSGAGKEQYF
TRBV5-1	.	TRBJ1-1	TRBD1	17	TGCGCCAGCAGCTTGCGGGGCAGGGGGTATTCGAACACTGAAGCTTTCTTT	CASSLRGRGYSNTEAFF
TRBV5-1	.	TRBJ2-3	TRBD2	16	TGCGCCAGCAGCTTGGGGGGGACTAGCGGCACAGATACGCAGTATTTT	CASSLGGTSGTDTQYF
TRBV10-3	.	TRBJ2-5	TRBD1	12	TGTGCCATCGGACAGGGCAGGGAGACCCAGTACTTC	CAIGQGRETQYF
TRBV27	.	TRBJ2-3	TRBD2	16	TGTGCCAGCAGTTCCGGTGTTCGGACTAGCGTGAATACGCAGTATTTT	CASSSGVRTSVNTQYF
TRBV12-5	.	TRBJ2-5	.	13	TGTGCTAGTGGTCCCTCCGGACAAGAGACCCAGTACTTC	CASGPSGQETQYF
TRBV15	.	TRBJ2-3	.	15	TGTGCCACCAGTATTTTGCAGGTGGGGACAGATACGCAGTATTTT	CATSILQVGTDTQYF
TRBV28	.	TRBJ2-7	.	13	TGTGCCAGCATAAACAGGGACTCCTACGAGCAGTACTTC	CASINRDSYEQYF
TRBV7-2	.	TRBJ2-3	.	14	TGTGCCAGCAGCTTAGACTACAATTCAGAGACGCAGTATTTT	CASSLDYNSETQYF
TRBV2	.	TRBJ1-4	.	15	TGTGCCAGCAGTTCAACCGGGACATCTAATGAAAAACTGTTTTTT	CASSSTGTSNEKLFF
TRBV19	.	TRBJ2-1	.	15	TGTGCCAGTAGTATCGAGTCACGGACTTTCAATGAGCAGTTCTTC	CASSIESRTFNEQFF
TRBV5-1	.	TRBJ2-3	TRBD2	16	TGCGCCAGCAGCTTGGATCTAGCGGGGTACACAGATACGCAGTATTTT	CASSLDLAGYTDTQYF
TRBV9	.	TRBJ2-1	TRBD2	14	TGTGCCAGCAGCGCGACTAGCGACCCATCTGGGCAGTTCTTC	CASSATSDPSGQFF
TRBV28	.	TRBJ2-1	.	15	TGTGCCAGCAGTTTAGGGGGTTGGTCCTACAATGAGCAGTTCTTC	CASSLGGWSYNEQFF
TRBV7-2	.	TRBJ2-2	TRBD2	15	TGTGCCAGCAGCTTAACCGGGAGGGGGGCCGGGGAGCTGTTTTTT	CASSLTGRGAGELFF
TRBV4-1	.	TRBJ1-5	TRBD1	14	TGCGCCACCTCCGGGACAGGACCCAATCAGCCCCAGCATTTT	CATSGTGPNQPQHF
TRBV6-5	.	TRBJ2-7	.	15	TGTGCCAGCAGCTACTCCCGGGGGAGGACCTACGAGCAGTACTTC	CASSYSRGRTYEQYF
TRBV27	few	TRBJ1-5	.	13	TGTGCCAGCAGTTTAACGGGAATTCGGCCCCAGCATTTT	CASSLTGIRPQHF
TRBV19	.	TRBJ2-3	TRBD2	15	TGTGCCAGTAGTGATAGCGGGGAAGTCACAGATACGCAGTATTTT	CASSDSGEVTDTQYF
TRBV5-8	.	TRBJ2-3	.	15	TGTGCCAGCAGCTTGGACGGGACTAGCACAGATACGCAGTATTTT	CASSLDGTSTDTQYF
TRBV6-6	.	TRBJ2-3	.	16	TGTGCCAGCACCCTTACGACCCCTGGTCGAACAGATACGCAGTATTTT	CASTLTTPGRTDTQYF